The rows below give T cell receptor beta chains drawn from one sample of a study of blood T cell repertoires in COVID-19. Profiling relied on immunoSEQ multiplex PCR, and the TCRdb table lists in-frame clones only, not all of them. The sample has under 250,000 clones; over 65% are singletons. Sequencing was performed on PBMCs or T cells enriched from blood (not recorded which). Source of these receptors: an older woman who had recovered from COVID-19. The CDR3 runs from the conserved cysteine through the conserved F or W. Each record gives: J gene, D gene, V gene, clone size, CDR3 DNA, CDR3 protein. A D gene is named only where the DNA matches it firmly. Clone size, where shown, is once, few, many, or a class for clones that have expanded.

J: TRBJ1-2; D: TRBD1; V: TRBV7-2; size: -; DNA: TGTGCCAGCAGGCGAGACAGGGAAGGGTCGGGCTACACCTTC; CDR3: CASRRDREGSGYTF
J: TRBJ1-6; D: TRBD1; V: TRBV24-1; size: many; DNA: TGTGCCACCAGTGATTTGCCGGGACAGGGTCCGAACCGCTATAATTCACCCCTCCACTTT; CDR3: CATSDLPGQGPNRYNSPLHF
J: TRBJ2-5; D: -; V: TRBV6-2/TRBV6-3; size: -; DNA: TGTGCCAGCAGTTACACGGCTACTAGAGAGACCCAGTACTTC; CDR3: CASSYTATRETQYF
J: TRBJ1-1; D: -; V: TRBV3-1/TRBV3-2; size: -; DNA: TGTGCCAGCAGCCAAGAGACATTTACTGAAGCTTTCTTT; CDR3: CASSQETFTEAFF
J: TRBJ2-7; D: TRBD2; V: TRBV6-6; size: -; DNA: TGTGCCAGCAGTTACAAGCTAGCGGAGACCTACGAGCAGTACTTC; CDR3: CASSYKLAETYEQYF
J: TRBJ2-7; D: TRBD2; V: TRBV6-5; size: -; DNA: TGTGCCAGCAGAGCGCCGGGACTAGCTGGCGAGCAGTACTTC; CDR3: CASRAPGLAGEQYF
J: TRBJ1-2; D: -; V: TRBV27; size: -; DNA: TGTGCCAGCAGTTTCGGGCAGGGGTATAGTGGCTACACCTTC; CDR3: CASSFGQGYSGYTF
J: TRBJ2-5; D: -; V: TRBV6-1; size: -; DNA: TGTGCCAGCAGTTTGGACTTGGGGTACCAAGAGACCCAGTACTTC; CDR3: CASSLDLGYQETQYF
J: TRBJ2-7; D: -; V: TRBV4-1; size: -; DNA: TGCGCCAGCAGCCAAGGGTATGCGAGTGGGGCCTTCGAGCAGTACTTC; CDR3: CASSQGYASGAFEQYF
J: TRBJ2-2; D: -; V: TRBV2; size: -; DNA: TGTGCCAGCAGTGAGCTGAGGTCCGGGGAGCTGTTTTTT; CDR3: CASSELRSGELFF
J: TRBJ1-1; D: -; V: TRBV5-1; size: -; DNA: TGCGCCAGCAGCTTGGGGGGGCAGGCCTACGCTGAAGCTTTCTTT; CDR3: CASSLGGQAYAEAFF
J: TRBJ1-1; D: TRBD1; V: TRBV4-1; size: -; DNA: TGCGCCAGCAGCCAAGATGGCAGGGGGTCCTTGAATGCTTTCTTT; CDR3: CASSQDGRGSLNAFF
J: TRBJ1-1; D: -; V: TRBV7-8; size: -; DNA: TGTGCCAGCAGCCAGAACAGGGTAAACACTGAAGCTTTCTTT; CDR3: CASSQNRVNTEAFF
J: TRBJ2-5; D: TRBD2; V: TRBV2; size: -; DNA: TGTGCCAGCAGTGAAGCGCTCACTAGCGGGAGTAGGAGAGAGACCCAGTACTTC; CDR3: CASSEALTSGSRRETQYF
J: TRBJ1-2; D: -; V: TRBV6-2/TRBV6-3; size: -; DNA: TGTGCCAGCAGTTACTCCAGTCACTATGGCTACACCTTC; CDR3: CASSYSSHYGYTF
J: TRBJ2-5; D: TRBD1; V: TRBV5-4; size: -; DNA: TGTGCCAGCAGCTTGGAAGGGGGCGGGGAGACCCAGTACTTC; CDR3: CASSLEGGGETQYF
J: TRBJ2-3; D: TRBD1; V: TRBV11-2; size: -; DNA: TGTGCCAGCAGCCGAATCGAGGGGGCTGGTACGCAGTATTTT; CDR3: CASSRIEGAGTQYF
J: TRBJ2-1; D: -; V: TRBV5-4; size: -; DNA: TGTGCCAGCAGCCGGAAACAGGGAAGCTCCTACAATGAGCAGTTCTTC; CDR3: CASSRKQGSSYNEQFF
J: TRBJ1-4; D: TRBD1; V: TRBV29-1; size: -; DNA: TGCAGCGTGTCCTCCGGGACAGGCGGAGAAAAACTGTTTTTT; CDR3: CSVSSGTGGEKLFF
J: TRBJ2-7; D: -; V: TRBV10-3; size: -; DNA: TGTGCCATCAGCGGGGCGACAGGGCGGGGCTACGAGCAGTACTTC; CDR3: CAISGATGRGYEQYF
J: TRBJ1-2; D: TRBD1; V: TRBV5-1; size: -; DNA: TGCGCCAGCAGCCACCAACCCCGGGACAGGATTGGCGGCTACACCTTC; CDR3: CASSHQPRDRIGGYTF
J: TRBJ2-2; D: TRBD1; V: TRBV14; size: -; DNA: TGTGCCAGCAGCCAAGACAGGGGGTGGACCGGGGAGCTGTTTTTT; CDR3: CASSQDRGWTGELFF
J: TRBJ1-2; D: TRBD1; V: TRBV6-5; size: -; DNA: TGTGCCAGCAGTTACTCGAATCGGGACAGGGTTGGCTACACCTTC; CDR3: CASSYSNRDRVGYTF
J: TRBJ1-4; D: -; V: TRBV4-1; size: -; DNA: TGCGCCAGCAGCCAGGGAGTAGGACCGACTAATGAAAAACTGTTTTTT; CDR3: CASSQGVGPTNEKLFF
J: TRBJ1-1; D: -; V: TRBV11-3; size: -; DNA: TGTGCCAGCAGCCCCCGAGGAGGGGTGAACACTGAAGCTTTCTTT; CDR3: CASSPRGGVNTEAFF
J: TRBJ2-2; D: -; V: TRBV7-2; size: -; DNA: TGTGCCAGCAGCTTAGGTCTACGGACCGGGGAGCTGTTTTTT; CDR3: CASSLGLRTGELFF
J: TRBJ1-2; D: -; V: TRBV9; size: -; DNA: TGTGCCAGCAGCTCCAGACTGGAGGGATATGGCTACACCTTC; CDR3: CASSSRLEGYGYTF
J: TRBJ1-3; D: -; V: TRBV7-2; size: -; DNA: TGTGCCAGCAGCTTAGTATGGGGAGGTTCTGGAAACACCATATATTTT; CDR3: CASSLVWGGSGNTIYF
J: TRBJ1-2; D: -; V: TRBV19; size: -; DNA: TGTGCCAGTAGTATTAGTGCAGCGGCTAACGGCTACACCTTC; CDR3: CASSISAAANGYTF
J: TRBJ1-2; D: -; V: TRBV2; size: -; DNA: TGTGCCAGCAGTGAATTCGGGGGCTACACCTTC; CDR3: CASSEFGGYTF
J: TRBJ2-4; D: TRBD2; V: TRBV4-2; size: -; DNA: TGTGCCAGCAGCCAAGGGACTAGCGGGAGCGGCATTCAGTACTTC; CDR3: CASSQGTSGSGIQYF
J: TRBJ1-1; D: TRBD1; V: TRBV4-1; size: many; DNA: TGCGCCAGCAGCCTCAGACGGGACAGGGGCACTGAAGCTTTCTTT; CDR3: CASSLRRDRGTEAFF
J: TRBJ1-1; D: -; V: TRBV25-1; size: -; DNA: TGTGCCAGCAGTGAAATTGGTAAAGGGAGGACTGAAGCTTTCTTT; CDR3: CASSEIGKGRTEAFF
J: TRBJ2-7; D: TRBD2; V: TRBV15; size: -; DNA: TGTGCCACCAGCAGGGAACTAGCGGGGGGCCCCTACGAGCAGTACTTC; CDR3: CATSRELAGGPYEQYF
J: TRBJ1-4; D: -; V: TRBV6-6; size: few; DNA: TGTGCCAGCAGTGCCCCCCCAGGGGCAGGTAATGAAAAACTGTTTTTT; CDR3: CASSAPPGAGNEKLFF
J: TRBJ2-7; D: TRBD2; V: TRBV10-2; size: once; DNA: TGCGCCAGCAGTGAGGGAAGCGGGAGGACTTACGAGCAGTACTTC; CDR3: CASSEGSGRTYEQYF
J: TRBJ1-6; D: -; V: TRBV6-5; size: -; DNA: TGTGCCAGCAGCATGGACAGAAATAATTCACCCCTCCACTTT; CDR3: CASSMDRNNSPLHF
J: TRBJ2-1; D: -; V: TRBV7-2; size: -; DNA: TGTGCCAGCAGAGCGGACGGGAATGAGCAGTTCTTC; CDR3: CASRADGNEQFF
J: TRBJ2-2; D: -; V: TRBV19; size: few; DNA: TGTGCCAGTACCTCATCACGTAGTTCCGGGGAGCTGTTTTTT; CDR3: CASTSSRSSGELFF
J: TRBJ1-1; D: -; V: TRBV7-2; size: -; DNA: TGTGCCAGCAGCTTAGGGTCTCGGTCCATGAACACTGAAGCTTTCTTT; CDR3: CASSLGSRSMNTEAFF
J: TRBJ2-7; D: TRBD2; V: TRBV6-1; size: few; DNA: TGTGCCAGCAGTGACAGCGGGGGGAGGTACGAGCAGTACTTC; CDR3: CASSDSGGRYEQYF
J: TRBJ2-3; D: TRBD1; V: TRBV2; size: once; DNA: TGTGCCAGCACGTTGGGACAGTTGACAGATACGCAGTATTTT; CDR3: CASTLGQLTDTQYF
J: TRBJ2-7; D: TRBD2; V: TRBV29-1; size: -; DNA: TGCAGCGTTGAAAGGGGCGGGAGGGCCCCCTACGAGCAGTACTTC; CDR3: CSVERGGRAPYEQYF
J: TRBJ1-5; D: TRBD1; V: TRBV29-1; size: -; DNA: TGCAGCGTTGGGACAGGGGATAATCAGCCCCAGCATTTT; CDR3: CSVGTGDNQPQHF
J: TRBJ1-5; D: TRBD1; V: TRBV28; size: -; DNA: TGTGCCAGCAGTCCAAGGGACAGTTTAAATCAGCCCCAGCATTTT; CDR3: CASSPRDSLNQPQHF
J: TRBJ2-1; D: TRBD2; V: TRBV4-3; size: -; DNA: TGCGCCAGCAGCCAAGAAGCAGCCAGCGGGACCCTTTGGGGGAATGAGCAGTTCTTC; CDR3: CASSQEAASGTLWGNEQFF
J: TRBJ2-5; D: TRBD1; V: TRBV28; size: -; DNA: TGTGCCAGCAGCCCCCTTGGACAGGGGGAAAAAGAGACCCAGTACTTC; CDR3: CASSPLGQGEKETQYF
J: TRBJ1-1; D: TRBD1; V: TRBV3-1/TRBV3-2; size: -; DNA: TGTGCCAGCAGTCCCAGGGGGCAGGACACTGAAGCTTTCTTT; CDR3: CASSPRGQDTEAFF
J: TRBJ2-7; D: -; V: TRBV7-2; size: -; DNA: TGTGCCAGCAGCTTAGATATTCAGGGGTGGGGGTACGAGCAGTACTTC; CDR3: CASSLDIQGWGYEQYF
J: TRBJ1-2; D: TRBD1; V: TRBV18; size: -; DNA: TGTGCCAGCTCAACTGGACAGGGCGACCTCTATGGCTACACCTTC; CDR3: CASSTGQGDLYGYTF
J: TRBJ2-7; D: TRBD1; V: TRBV2; size: -; DNA: TGTGCCAGCAGGAGGGGACAGGGGGCAAACGAGCAGTACTTC; CDR3: CASRRGQGANEQYF
J: TRBJ1-2; D: -; V: TRBV19; size: few; DNA: TGTGCCAGTAGTATGAACAGGGAGAACTATGGCTACACCTTC; CDR3: CASSMNRENYGYTF